This T cell receptor (beta chain) was documented in a study of blood T cells in healthy people across ages (dated by TCRdb to about 2015). Broadly, across the study: In model experiments, roughly one uniquely barcoded TCR beta cDNA molecule per two T cells was captured by template switching. Using deep sequencing normalized with unique cDNA molecular identifiers, the study measured how TCR beta repertoire diversity changes with age. Four age groups were formed from the donors: young (average roughly 15 years), middle-aged (less than 40), aged (around 62) and long-lived (about 75). To avoid experimental bias, donors of different ages were distributed randomly across sequencing lanes. Using the same blood draw, the study looked at two additional independent replicas of 1 million unique cDNA reads for two donors, one aged 18 to 30 and the other aged 80 or older.

Donors were roughly 40 systemically healthy Caucasian individuals from Russia aged roughly 6 to 90 years. Ten milliliters of peripheral blood were collected from each donor into EDTA-treated Vacutainer tubes. PBMCs were isolated by Ficoll-Paque density-gradient centrifugation, with at least 7 million obtained per sample. Total RNA, at least 5.5 micrograms per sample, was extracted from PBMCs with Trizol reagent. For every donor, flow cytometry on a PBMC aliquot measured the percentage of naive CD45RAhigh/CD27high T cells. Deletion took 2 bases off V and 5 bases off J, with a span of 7 bases between the germline ends. Reading from cysteine to phenylalanine, the CDR3 counts 12 amino acids. Only the CDR3 DNA stays, 36 bases, in frame from base 1. CDR1 and CDR2, looked up from the germline V gene, are MDHEN and SYDVKM. This clonotype was picked up a small number of times. Its antigen is not yet known. No much larger clone is present one base from it, and per-base qualities are unavailable.

Overall study outcomes, separate from this receptor: There was a strong correlation between observed TCR beta diversity and the percentage of naive T cells measured by flow cytometry. Since profiling was done on bulk unsorted PBMCs, naive and antigen-experienced compartments could not be conclusively compared. Compared with the aged group, the long-lived group had more naive CD4+ T cells, fewer expanded clones and increased TCR diversity, a pattern suggesting age selection. The CMV infection status of donors was not known, potentially confounding age-related changes in expanded clonotypes. Estimates of total diversity based on one million sequenced T cells were considered lower bounds and underestimates. As age increased, observed TCR beta diversity per million T cells dropped in a roughly linear way, and a significant reduction was already evident by age approximately 40.

The library was generated by 5' RACE. The instrument was an Illumina HiSeq 2500. A second PCR of roughly 7 to 11 cycles was run with a J-beta primer mix and a sample-barcoded 5' primer. A unique molecular identifier was introduced onto each TCR beta cDNA molecule by a template-switch 5' adaptor carrying 12 random nucleotides. Each sample yielded at least 3 million CDR3-containing paired-end reads. The Mint cDNA synthesis kit, primed by a TRBC-specific oligonucleotide, was used to synthesize first-strand cDNA from all RNA. All cDNA was treated with uracil-DNA glycosylase and then went through a first 18-cycle PCR with the universal primers M1SS and BC2_uni_R. The original pipeline was this. Normalization of each sample was performed by random selection of 1 million high-quality reads, each carrying a distinct molecular identifier. Reads sharing molecular identifiers were discarded rather than binned into consensus sequences. MiTCR, with a Q25 quality threshold and the strictest error-elimination algorithm, was used for CDR3 identification, clonotype clustering and error correction. A nonparametric unseen species model with Euler transformation was used to estimate lower-bound total TCR beta diversity. TCRdb ran its own pipeline on the public reads, namely fastp trimming at Q25 and MiXCR clone calling, and kept in-frame beta chains. Each record represents a unique CDR3 protein, reported with the most common genes and DNA among its rows. The V and J calls come from TCRdb's annotation, not from the publication. Recorded for this sample are more than 650,000 distinct CDR3 sequences; over 20% of them occurred a single time. Jointly, the top ten make up around a fifth of the sample.

The sequence was collected from a man between 65 and 85 years old in good health. The receptor chain draws on TRBV28 and TRBJ2-7; the D segment could be TRBD1, given 6 matching bases. Sequenced input: blood. The DNA reads as follows: TGTGCCAGCAGTTTAAGGGGGAACGAGCAGTACTTC. This is translated as CASSLRGNEQYF.